A single sample gave rise to the 25 T cell receptor beta chains below, sequenced in a study of cytomegalovirus exposure and HLA in healthy donors. Vbeta (60) and Jbeta (13) primers were used in the PCR. Some clones are missing from TCRdb's copy, which holds only in-frame ones; the method was immunoSEQ multiplex PCR. The data contain about 160,000 clones, around 77% of them seen just once; the ten biggest clones take up roughly 2%. Sample: PBMCs. The receptors stem from a man aged 50-59 years in good health and CMV-seropositive.

This rearrangement joins TRBV20-1 to TRBJ2-5; no clear D gene. The length of the CDR3 is 11 residues. V lost 1 base, J lost 5 bases, and 5 bases lay in between. Looked up from germline, CDR1 is DFQATT and CDR2 is SNEGSKA (reference sequence). The chain's CDR3 is CSARVIETQYF. In DNA form, the CDR3 reads TGCAGTGCTAGAGTTATTGAGACCCAGTACTTC.

This rearrangement joins TRBV11-2 to TRBJ1-2, with D possibly being TRBD1 (6 bases). Germline V gene data show CDR1 as SGHAT and CDR2 as FQNNGV. This CDR3 is 15 amino acids long. Trimming shortened V by 5 bases and J by 3 bases, and 16 bases separated the two germline ends. The CDR3: CASSPSGGLDYGYTF. CDR3 sequence (DNA): TGTGCCAGCAGCCCGTCGGGGGGGCTGGACTATGGCTACACCTTC.

The chain combines TRBV30 with TRBJ1-6; tentative D call: TRBD1 (5 bases). Germline V lookup: CDR1 GTSNPN, CDR2 SVGIG (reference sequence). Between the trimmed V and J ends, which lost 8 bases and 9 bases, there was a span of 17 bases. This CDR3 is built from 13 residues. The CDR3 is CAAGPTSSSPLHF. CDR3 bases: TGTGCCGCGGGACCGACAAGTAGTTCACCCCTCCACTTT.

Comment on this clone: Within the sample, other DNA sequences also encode this same CDR3. V is TRBV7-6 and J is TRBJ2-3, with no clear D. Trimming stripped 1 base from V and 1 base from J, with 3 bases between. CDR1 is SGHVS, CDR2 FNYEAQ, per germline. The CDR3 is 13 amino acids. CDR3 sequence (DNA): TGTGCCAGCAGCTTAGGAGGCACAGATACGCAGTATTTT. Amino acid sequence: CASSLGGTDTQYF.

This chain connects TRBV6-1 to TRBJ2-7, with 8 bases fitting TRBD2. V gave up 2 bases and J gave up 0 bases; unmatched junction bases: 18. The CDR3 runs 20 residues. Germline loops: CDR1 MNHNS, CDR2 SASEGT. The CDR3 loop is CASSELTAGEVRLSSYEQYF. CDR3 in DNA: TGTGCCAGCAGTGAATTGACAGCGGGGGAGGTTCGTTTAAGCTCCTACGAGCAGTACTTC.

This clone was found a few times. The V gene is TRBV27, the J gene TRBJ2-5, with D possibly being TRBD1 (5 bases). Germline V gene data show CDR1 as MNHEY and CDR2 as SMNVEV (reference sequence). This CDR3 spans 12 amino acids. V lost 3 bases and J lost 4, with 6 bases in between. CDR3 residues: CASSFQGETQYF. CDR3 coding DNA: TGTGCCAGCAGTTTTCAGGGAGAGACCCAGTACTTC.

The chain links TRBV15 to TRBJ2-3; the match to TRBD2 covers 8 bases. The CDR3 is 17 amino acids. Losses at the gene ends were 1 base for V and 0 bases for J; bases not matched to a gene: 6. Germline V gene sequence: CDR1 LNHNV, CDR2 YYDKDF (reference sequence). The CDR3 DNA reads as TGTGCCACCAGCAGAGGTGCGGGGGGCCACAGCACAGATACGCAGTATTTT. It yields the protein CATSRGAGGHSTDTQYF. Full variable domain (rest looked up from reference TRBV15 and TRBJ2-3): DAMVIQNPRYQVTQFGKPVTLSCSQTLNHNVMYWYQQKSSQAPKLLFHYYDKDFNNEADTPDNFQSRRPNTSFCFLDIRSPGLGDTAMYLCATSRGAGGHSTDTQYFGPGTRLTVL.

The V gene is TRBV5-6, the J gene TRBJ1-2; 10 bases fit TRBD1. V shed 3 bases and J 8 bases; nucleotides not matched to a gene: 10. From germline, CDR1 is SGHDT and CDR2 YYEEEE. CDR3 length: 15 residues. As DNA, the CDR3 is TGTGCCAGCAGCTCGCGGGACAGGGGCCAGCGGGGCTACACCTTC. Its translation: CASSSRDRGQRGYTF.

The CDR3 nucleotides are TGCGCCAGCAGCCAAGATGGGACAGGTGCGGATACGCAGTATTTT. It codes for CASSQDGTGADTQYF. The J gene is TRBJ2-3, the V gene TRBV4-3; 8 bases line up with TRBD1. The V gene end was trimmed by 0 bases and the J gene end by 6 bases; junction bases not matched to a gene: 5. The germline V gene has CDR1 LGHNA and CDR2 YSLEER. This CDR3 is built from 15 residues.

A few counts support this clone. The V gene is TRBV11-3, the J gene TRBJ2-7; D may be TRBD2 (5 bases). This CDR3 region has 14 residues. V lost 1 base and J lost 0, with 7 bases in between. Germline-derived CDR1 and CDR2 are SGHNT and YENEEA. In nucleotides, the CDR3 is TGTGCCAGCAGCTTAGGAGGACTCTCCTACGAGCAGTACTTC. Encoded protein: CASSLGGLSYEQYF.

This clone was detected only once. The rearrangement links TRBV18 to TRBJ2-2; D is perhaps TRBD1 (5 bases). The V and J ends lost 3 bases and 0 bases respectively, with 5 bases between them. Germline V gene data show CDR1 as KGHSH and CDR2 as LQKENI. The CDR3 sequence is 14 residues long. This chain's CDR3 is CASSPDTNTGELFF. DNA for the CDR3: TGTGCCAGCTCACCGGACACGAACACCGGGGAGCTGTTTTTT. Full variable domain (outside the CDR3, taken from reference TRBV18 and TRBJ2-2): NAGVMQNPRHLVRRRGQEARLRCSPMKGHSHVYWYRQLPEEGLKFMVYLQKENIIDESGMPKERFSAEFPKEGPSILRIQQVVRGDSAAYFCASSPDTNTGELFFGEGSRLTVL.

The genes are TRBV29-1 and TRBJ1-2; weak D call: TRBD1 (5 bases). CDR1 is SQVTM and CDR2 is ANQGSEA in the germline V gene. The CDR3 is 14 amino acids. The V end was cut by 1 base, the J end by 3 bases, with 12 bases between. CDR3 residues: CSVEARGKDYGYTF. DNA for the CDR3: TGCAGCGTTGAAGCCCGGGGGAAGGACTATGGCTACACCTTC.

This clone turned up a few times. The gene calls are TRBV5-1 and TRBJ2-5; 8 nucleotides line up with TRBD2. This CDR3 comprises 14 residues. Germline V CDR1 and CDR2: SGHRS, YFSETQ. The V gene end was trimmed by 0 bases and the J gene end by 3 bases; junction bases not matched to a gene: 1. DNA for the CDR3: TGCGCCAGCAGCTTGGGAGCGGGGGAAGAGACCCAGTACTTC. It translates to CASSLGAGEETQYF. Drawing the rest from reference TRBV5-1 and TRBJ2-5, the complete variable domain is KAGVTQTPRYLIKTRGQQVTLSCSPISGHRSVSWYQQTPGQGLQFLFEYFSETQRNKGNFPGRFSGRQFSNSRSEMNVSTLELGDSALYLCASSLGAGEETQYFGPGTRLLVL.

This clone was found a few times. This sequence joins TRBV2 and TRBJ2-5, with D uncertain. The germline V and J ends were trimmed by 6 bases and 5 bases, with 13 bases remaining between them. The CDR3 loop spans 13 amino acids. Germline assignment: CDR1 SNHLY and CDR2 FYNNEI. This CDR3 is CASRTRPTETQYF. CDR3 nucleotides: TGTGCCAGCAGGACACGGCCAACGGAGACCCAGTACTTC.

The chain uses TRBV27 and TRBJ2-2; D remains unclear. The CDR3 totals 11 residues. Trimming stripped 6 bases from V and 7 bases from J, with 6 bases between. From germline, CDR1 is MNHEY and CDR2 SMNVEV (reference sequence). CDR3 bases: TGTGCCAGCAGATACTACGGGGAGCTGTTTTTT. Translating it yields CASRYYGELFF.

This clone occurred a few times. V is TRBV11-3 and J is TRBJ2-1; TRBD2 might be the D (6 bases). This CDR3 is built from 16 residues. Between the trimmed V and J ends, which lost 1 base and 0 bases, there was a span of 10 bases. Germline V gene sequence: CDR1 SGHNT, CDR2 YENEEA. This CDR3 reads CASSLGRGNSYNEQFF. As DNA, the CDR3 is TGTGCCAGCAGCTTAGGGCGGGGCAACTCCTACAATGAGCAGTTCTTC.

The chain recombines TRBV21-1 with TRBJ2-3; the table assigns TRBD2, which was not confirmed against the DNA. TRBV21-1 is classified as a pseudogene. The CDR3 is made up of 17 amino acids. The CDR3 region has the DNA TGTGCCAGCAGCAAATTACTAGCGCCATCTTTCACAGATACGCAGTATTTT. Encoded protein: CASSKLLAPSFTDTQYF.

The CDR3: CASTTPSRGFTEAFF. DNA for the CDR3: TGTGCCAGCACCACCCCGAGCCGGGGTTTTACTGAAGCTTTCTTT. The rearrangement joins TRBV11-2 to TRBJ1-1, with D hard to call. CDR3 length: 15 residues. Germline CDR1 and CDR2: SGHAT and FQNNGV. Trimming removed 7 bases at V and 5 bases at J, with 20 bases between.

This clone was observed a few times. A junction boundary mismatches the germline segment, possibly from a read error. The V and J genes are TRBV7-7 and TRBJ2-3; tentative D call: TRBD1 (6 bases). The CDR3 runs 12 residues. Germline V gene sequence: CDR1 SSHAT, CDR2 FNYEAQ (reference sequence). This chain's CDR3 is CASSTRRGSQYF. Here the CDR3 DNA reads TGTGCTAGCAGCACCCGAAGGGGGTCGCAGTATTTT. Complete variable domain (other parts from reference TRBV7-7 and TRBJ2-3): GAGVSQSPRYKVTKRGQDVTLRCDPISSHATLYWYQQALGQGPEFLTYFNYEAQPDKSGLPSDRFSAERPEGSISTLTIQRTEQRDSAMYRCASSTRRGSQYFGPGTRLTVL.

The rearrangement links TRBV7-9 to TRBJ2-7, with unresolved D. CDR1 SEHNR and CDR2 FQNEAQ come from the germline V gene (reference sequence). The V and J ends lost 6 bases and 2 bases respectively, with 20 bases between them. The CDR3 extends over 16 amino acids. DNA of the CDR3: TGTGCCAGCAGGTCGTCGCCGCTGTCCCTAACCTACGAGCAGTACTTC. It encodes CASRSSPLSLTYEQYF.

This rearrangement joins TRBV6-5 to TRBJ2-5; TRBD1 might be the D (5 bases). The germline CDR1 and CDR2 sequences are MNHEY and SVGAGI. V lost 2 bases to trimming and J lost 5 bases, with 12 bases between them. The CDR3 has 14 amino acids. In DNA form, the CDR3 reads TGTGCCAGCAGTTACCTCAGAAAGGGGGAGACCCAGTACTTC. Translated, it gives CASSYLRKGETQYF.

This rearrangement joins TRBV5-6 to TRBJ1-2; D remains unclear. The CDR3 is 15 amino acids. Germline CDR1 and CDR2: SGHDT and YYEEEE. V shed 0 bases and J shed 3 bases, with 12 bases lying between them. DNA of the CDR3: TGTGCCAGCAGCTTGGTGGGGAGGTTGGACTATGGCTACACCTTC. Protein sequence: CASSLVGRLDYGYTF.

The chain has TRBV4-2 and TRBJ2-1, with D maybe TRBD2 (5 bases). V shed 0 bases and J shed 1 base, with 16 bases lying between them. CDR3 length: 18 amino acids. Germline CDR1 and CDR2: LGHNA and YNFKEQ. The CDR3 DNA reads TGTGCCAGCAGCCAAGATAGGTGGGGAGAGGGTTCCTACAATGAGCAGTTCTTC. Translating it yields CASSQDRWGEGSYNEQFF.

CDR3 sequence (DNA): TGTGCTAGTGGTTTGGTTCTTGAGCAGTTCTTC. Its protein is CASGLVLEQFF. The genes are TRBV12-5 and TRBJ2-1; D remains unclear. Trimming took off 0 bases at V and 9 bases at J, with 3 bases between the two ends. The CDR3 extends over 11 amino acids. The germline gives CDR1 LGHNT, CDR2 FRNRAP.

The chain joins TRBV7-9 to TRBJ2-7; TRBD2 matches 7 bases. Germline CDR1 is SEHNR and CDR2 is FQNEAQ (reference sequence). Losses at the gene ends were 3 bases for V and 5 bases for J; bases not matched to a gene: 7. The CDR3 spans 14 residues. The CDR3 reads CASSLGGSLNEQYF. The CDR3 DNA reads as TGTGCCAGCAGCTTGGGAGGGTCCCTGAACGAGCAGTACTTC.